These 19 T cell receptor beta chains came from one sample sequenced in a study of Tregs in tolerant kidney transplant recipients. Using immunoSEQ multiplex PCR, the repertoire was profiled, and TCRdb retains in-frame clones only, with some absent. The sample contains 75,000 to 85,000 clones, around 93% of which appear only once. Sequencing used Tregs from blood, obtained before the transplant. The receptors originated from a human donor who received a combined kidney and bone marrow transplant.

V and J are TRBV28 and TRBJ2-2; 10 bases match TRBD2. The CDR3 extends over 15 amino acids. From germline, CDR1 is MDHEN and CDR2 SYDVKM. Trimming took 3 bases from V and 4 from J; bases not matched to a gene: 2. Written as DNA, the CDR3 is TGTGCCAGCAGTTTGGGACTAGCGAGCACCGGGGAGCTGTTTTTT. It is translated as CASSLGLASTGELFF.

This clone was seen a few times. V is TRBV19 and J is TRBJ1-3; maybe TRBD1 (5 bases). Per the germline V gene, CDR1 is LNHDA and CDR2 is SQIVND (reference sequence). V lost 10 bases and J 8 bases, leaving 15 bases between the germline ends. The CDR3 sequence is 12 residues long. CDR3 loop: CATRTAGDTIYF. DNA of the CDR3: TGTGCCACTCGGACTGCGGGGGACACCATATATTTT.

This clone turned up a few times. The chain employs TRBV6-1 and TRBJ1-1; D remains unclear. The CDR3 sequence is 15 residues long. Trimming cost V 6 bases and J 0 bases, with 14 bases left between them. From germline, CDR1 is MNHNS and CDR2 SASEGT. The CDR3 sequence: CASSLLRGLNTEAFF. CDR3 DNA sequence: TGTGCCAGCAGCCTCCTCCGGGGATTGAACACTGAAGCTTTCTTT.

The table lists this clone with a count of one. The chain is built from TRBV7-9 and TRBJ2-3; the D is unclear. V dropped 5 bases and J dropped 3 bases, with 3 bases sitting between them. The germline V gene has CDR1 SEHNR and CDR2 FQNEAQ (reference sequence). This CDR3 has 11 amino acids. The CDR3 coding sequence is TGTGCCAGCAGCCCAACAGATACGCAGTATTTT. It yields the protein CASSPTDTQYF.

The rearrangement joins TRBV27 to TRBJ2-6; D remains ambiguous. The V gene lost 2 bases and the J gene lost 0 bases, with 5 bases spanning the gap. CDR1 MNHEY and CDR2 SMNVEV come from the germline V gene (reference sequence). This CDR3 spans 15 amino acids. Written as DNA, the CDR3 is TGTGCCAGCAGTTTACTTAGCTCTGGGGCCAACGTCCTGACTTTC. It encodes CASSLLSSGANVLTF.

The rearrangement links TRBV19 to TRBJ2-1; TRBD2 matches 10 bases. From germline, CDR1 is LNHDA and CDR2 SQIVND (reference sequence). After removal of 4 bases from V and 9 bases from J, the junction contained 9 bases not matched to a gene. CDR3 length: 15 residues. The CDR3 coding sequence is TGTGCCAGTAGTAAACAGGGACTAGCGAATGGTGAGCAGTTCTTC. Its protein is CASSKQGLANGEQFF.

The chain carries TRBV5-1 and TRBJ1-1; 11 positions agree with TRBD1. The germline gives CDR1 SGHRS, CDR2 YFSETQ. The CDR3 consists of 15 residues. Losses at the gene ends were 5 bases for V and 5 bases for J; bases not matched to a gene: 8. CDR3 nucleotides: TGCGCCAGCAGGAGGGGACAGGGGGGCGGGACTGAAGCTTTCTTT. Translating gives CASRRGQGGGTEAFF. The complete variable domain, with remaining parts taken from reference TRBV5-1 and TRBJ1-1, reads KAGVTQTPRYLIKTRGQQVTLSCSPISGHRSVSWYQQTPGQGLQFLFEYFSETQRNKGNFPGRFSGRQFSNSRSEMNVSTLELGDSALYLCASRRGQGGGTEAFFGQGTRLTVV.

This clone was counted a single time. The V gene is TRBV7-9, the J gene TRBJ1-1; unclear D gene. Germline CDR1 and CDR2: SEHNR and FQNEAQ (reference sequence). V was cut by 2 bases and J by 0 bases, with 4 bases left in between. The CDR3 has 13 amino acids. The CDR3 coding sequence is TGTGCCAGCAGCTTACAGGTGAACACTGAAGCTTTCTTT. Translation: CASSLQVNTEAFF.

The V call is TRBV5-1, the J call TRBJ2-1; tentatively, D is TRBD2 (6 bases). Germline CDR1 and CDR2: SGHRS and YFSETQ. The CDR3 totals 12 residues. The ends were cut back, 5 bases at V and 12 bases at J, with 15 bases in the middle. The CDR3 DNA sequence: TGCGCCAGCAGTGTGGATAGCGGCCCGCAGTTCTTC. It translates to CASSVDSGPQFF.

The V gene is TRBV9, the J gene TRBJ2-7, with 7 bases fitting TRBD1. The CDR3 spans 14 residues. V lost 3 bases, J lost 1 base, and 4 bases stayed unmatched. Germline CDR1 and CDR2: SGDLS and YYNGEE. Written as DNA, the CDR3 is TGTGCCAGCAGCGCCTGGACAGGTTCCTACGAGCAGTACTTC. Translation gives CASSAWTGSYEQYF.

This chain uses TRBV2 with TRBJ2-1, with 7 bases fitting TRBD1. J gave up 6 bases and V 7 bases, and 6 bases lay outside the gene matches. CDR1 and CDR2 from the germline V gene are SNHLY and FYNNEI. The CDR3 sequence is 13 residues long. The CDR3 spells CASIRTGSNEQFF. The CDR3 DNA sequence: TGTGCCAGCATTAGGACAGGAAGCAATGAGCAGTTCTTC.

V and J are TRBV28 and TRBJ2-2, with D possibly matching TRBD2 (6 bases). Germline V gene lookup returns CDR1 MDHEN and CDR2 SYDVKM. The CDR3 consists of 15 residues. V lost 3 bases and J lost 4, with 12 bases in between. CDR3 bases: TGTGCCAGCAGTTTTTGGACTAAATTCACCGGGGAGCTGTTTTTT. Protein sequence: CASSFWTKFTGELFF.

The chain couples TRBV5-5 to TRBJ1-2; possible D gene TRBD1, 6 bases. CDR3 length: 15 residues. CDR1 is SGHKS, CDR2 YYEKEE, per germline (reference sequence). Deletions cut 0 bases from V and 7 bases from J, with 16 bases between. The CDR3 DNA reads TGTGCCAGCAGCTTGGAGACAGGCCGGTTGGGTGGCTACACCTTC. It encodes CASSLETGRLGGYTF.

The CDR3 nucleotides read TGTGCCAGCAGTTTGAACGGCGGAATCACAGATACGCAGTATTTT. As protein: CASSLNGGITDTQYF. The rearrangement links TRBV6-5 to TRBJ2-3; D is undetermined. The CDR3 has 15 amino acids. Trimming stripped 4 bases from V and 2 bases from J, with 13 bases between. Looked up from germline, CDR1 is MNHEY and CDR2 is SVGAGI.

CDR3 in DNA: TGCGCCAGCAGTGACCGGGACAGGGGGGTCTACGAGCAGTACTTC. Translating it yields CASSDRDRGVYEQYF. The rearrangement links TRBV10-2 to TRBJ2-7; 11 positions agree with TRBD1. Looked up from germline, CDR1 is WSHSY and CDR2 is SAAADI. V shed 3 bases, J shed 3 bases, and the junction held 4 bases outside the gene matches. The CDR3 is 15 residues long.

V gene TRBV5-1 combines with J gene TRBJ1-1; D is ambiguous. The CDR3 runs 14 residues. V lost 2 bases and J lost 5, with 13 bases in between. CDR1 is SGHRS and CDR2 is YFSETQ in the germline V gene. The CDR3 sequence is CASSLGRSRTEAFF. Here the CDR3 DNA reads TGCGCCAGCAGCTTAGGTCGGTCGAGGACTGAAGCTTTCTTT.

The chain links TRBV30 to TRBJ2-7; the D is unclear. The CDR3 has 12 residues. V dropped 2 bases and J dropped 3 bases, with 8 bases sitting between them. CDR1 and CDR2 from the germline V gene are GTSNPN and SVGIG (reference sequence). The CDR3 region has the DNA TGTGCCTGGAGTCCCGACTTCTACGAGCAGTACTTC. Protein: CAWSPDFYEQYF.

V usage is TRBV30 and J usage is TRBJ2-7, with 7 bases lining up with TRBD2. There are 11 residues in the CDR3. V was clipped by 7 bases and J by 0 bases; unmatched bases: 0. The V gene's germline CDR1 is GTSNPN and CDR2 SVGIG (reference sequence). The CDR3 region has the DNA TGTGCCTCGGGGGGCTCCTACGAGCAGTACTTC. Protein sequence: CASGGSYEQYF.

CDR3 nucleotides: TGTGCCAGCAGCCGCACAGATACGCAGTATTTT. Protein: CASSRTDTQYF. This chain joins TRBV7-9 and TRBJ2-3; D not resolved. The CDR3 contains 11 residues. Germline loops: CDR1 SEHNR, CDR2 FQNEAQ (reference sequence). V shed 5 bases and J shed 1 base, with 1 base lying between them.